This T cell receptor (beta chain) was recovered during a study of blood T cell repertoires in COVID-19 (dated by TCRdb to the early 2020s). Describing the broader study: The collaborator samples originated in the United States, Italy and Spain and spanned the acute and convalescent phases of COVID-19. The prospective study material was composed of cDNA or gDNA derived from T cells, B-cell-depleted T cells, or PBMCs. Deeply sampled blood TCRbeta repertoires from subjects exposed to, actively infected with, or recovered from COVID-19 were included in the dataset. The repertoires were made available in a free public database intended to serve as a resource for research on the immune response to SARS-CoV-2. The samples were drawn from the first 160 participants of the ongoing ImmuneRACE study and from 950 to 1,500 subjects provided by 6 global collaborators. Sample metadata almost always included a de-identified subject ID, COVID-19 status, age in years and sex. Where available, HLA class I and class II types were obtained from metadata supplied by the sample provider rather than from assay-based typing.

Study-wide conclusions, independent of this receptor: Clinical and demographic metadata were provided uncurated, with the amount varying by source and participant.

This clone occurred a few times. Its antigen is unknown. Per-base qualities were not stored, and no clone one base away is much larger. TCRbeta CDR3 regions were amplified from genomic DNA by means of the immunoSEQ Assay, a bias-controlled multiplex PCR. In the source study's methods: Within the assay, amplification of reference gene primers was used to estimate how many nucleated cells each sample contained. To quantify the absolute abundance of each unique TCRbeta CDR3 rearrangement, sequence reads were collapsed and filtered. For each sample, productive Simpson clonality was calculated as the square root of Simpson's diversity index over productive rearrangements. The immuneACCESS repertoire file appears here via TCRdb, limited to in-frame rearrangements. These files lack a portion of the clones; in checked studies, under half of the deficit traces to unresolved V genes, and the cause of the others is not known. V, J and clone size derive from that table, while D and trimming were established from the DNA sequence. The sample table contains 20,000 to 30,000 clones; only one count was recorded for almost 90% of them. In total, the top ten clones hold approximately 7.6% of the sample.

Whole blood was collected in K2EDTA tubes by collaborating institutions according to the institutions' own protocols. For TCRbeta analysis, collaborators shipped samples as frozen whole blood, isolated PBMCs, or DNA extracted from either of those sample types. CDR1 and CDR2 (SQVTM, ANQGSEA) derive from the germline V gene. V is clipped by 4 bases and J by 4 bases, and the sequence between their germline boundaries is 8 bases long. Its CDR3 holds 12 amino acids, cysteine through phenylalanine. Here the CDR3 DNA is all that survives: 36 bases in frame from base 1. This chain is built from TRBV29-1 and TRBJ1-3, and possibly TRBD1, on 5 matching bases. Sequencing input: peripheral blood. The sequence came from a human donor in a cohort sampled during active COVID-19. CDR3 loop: CSVGQGGNTIYF. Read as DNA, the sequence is TGCAGCGTTGGGCAGGGCGGAAACACCATATATTTT.